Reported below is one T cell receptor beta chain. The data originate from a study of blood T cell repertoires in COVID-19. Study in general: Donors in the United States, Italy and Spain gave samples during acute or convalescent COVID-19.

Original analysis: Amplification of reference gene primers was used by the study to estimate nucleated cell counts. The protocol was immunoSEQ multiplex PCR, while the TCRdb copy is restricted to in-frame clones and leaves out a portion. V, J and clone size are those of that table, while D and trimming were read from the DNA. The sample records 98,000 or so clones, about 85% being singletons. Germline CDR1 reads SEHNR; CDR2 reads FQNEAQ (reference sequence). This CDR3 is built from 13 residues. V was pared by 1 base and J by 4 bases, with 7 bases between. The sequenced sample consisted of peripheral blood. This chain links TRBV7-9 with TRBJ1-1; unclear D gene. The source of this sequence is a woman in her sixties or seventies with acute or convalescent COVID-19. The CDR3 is CASSLGEFTEAFF. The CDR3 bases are TGTGCCAGCAGCTTAGGGGAGTTCACTGAAGCTTTCTTT.